The entry below describes one T cell receptor beta chain. The source of the sample is a study of blood T cell repertoires in COVID-19. Study in general: Sites across the United States, Italy and Spain contributed samples from acute and convalescent COVID-19. Nucleic acid was either cDNA or gDNA, and it came from T cells, B-cell-depleted T cells, or PBMCs.

Original methodology: Quantification of nucleated cells was approximated via reference gene primer amplification. Assay used: immunoSEQ multiplex PCR; TCRdb lists only in-frame clones, some missing. V, J and clone size reflect that table, while D and trimming were determined from the DNA. The sample has under 300,000 clones; around 86% are singletons. The trim removed 5 bases at V and 5 bases at J, leaving 2 bases unmatched. The germline gives CDR1 SNHLY, CDR2 FYNNEI. CDR3 length: 13 amino acids. The source is a man younger than 35 with active or convalescent COVID-19. The specimen was peripheral blood. This chain joins TRBV2 and TRBJ1-5, with 8 bases fitting TRBD1. The CDR3 reads CASSTGGHQPQHF. DNA of the CDR3: TGTGCCAGCAGTACAGGGGGGCATCAGCCCCAGCATTTT. The entire variable domain, with the rest obtained from reference TRBV2 and TRBJ1-5, is as follows: EPEVTQTPSHQVTQMGQEVILRCVPISNHLYFYWYRQILGQKVEFLVSFYNNEISEKSEIFDDQFSVERPDGSNFTLKIRSTKLEDSAMYFCASSTGGHQPQHFGDGTRLSIL.